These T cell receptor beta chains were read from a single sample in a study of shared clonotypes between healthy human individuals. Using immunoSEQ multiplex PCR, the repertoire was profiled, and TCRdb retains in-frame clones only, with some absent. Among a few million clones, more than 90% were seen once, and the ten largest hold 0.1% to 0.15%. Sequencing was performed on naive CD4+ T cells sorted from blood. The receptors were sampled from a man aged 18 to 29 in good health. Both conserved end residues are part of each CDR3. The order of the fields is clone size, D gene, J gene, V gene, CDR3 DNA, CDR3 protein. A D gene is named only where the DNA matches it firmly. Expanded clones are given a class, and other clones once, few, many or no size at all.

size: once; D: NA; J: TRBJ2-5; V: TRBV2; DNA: TGTGCCAGCAGGACACGGGGACACCCCGTCCAAGAGACCCAGTACTTC; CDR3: CASRTRGHPVQETQYF
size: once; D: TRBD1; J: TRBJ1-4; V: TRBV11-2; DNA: TGTGCCAGCAGCTTCTCCGACAGGGCCAAACTGTTTTTT; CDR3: CASSFSDRAKLFF
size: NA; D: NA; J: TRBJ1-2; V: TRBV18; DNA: TGTGCCAGCTCACCAGGAGCGGACACATTTAACTATGGCTACACCTTC; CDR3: CASSPGADTFNYGYTF
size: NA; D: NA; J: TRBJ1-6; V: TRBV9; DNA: TGTGCCAGCAGCACCCCATGGGGCGGAGCAACTAATTCACCCCTCCACTTT; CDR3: CASSTPWGGATNSPLHF
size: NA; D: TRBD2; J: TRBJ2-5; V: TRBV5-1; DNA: TGCGCCACCAGCGGGGGGAGACCCCGAGAGACCCAGTACTTC; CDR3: CATSGGRPRETQYF
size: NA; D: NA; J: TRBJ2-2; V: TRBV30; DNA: TGTGCCTGGGGGCCGAACACCGGGGAGCTGTTTTTT; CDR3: CAWGPNTGELFF
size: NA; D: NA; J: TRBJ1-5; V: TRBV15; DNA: TGTGCCACCAGCAGAGATTTAAATCAGCCCCAGCATTTT; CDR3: CATSRDLNQPQHF
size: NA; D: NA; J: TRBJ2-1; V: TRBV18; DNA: TGTGCCAGCTCACCACCGTTATCCAATGAGCAGTTCTTC; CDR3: CASSPPLSNEQFF
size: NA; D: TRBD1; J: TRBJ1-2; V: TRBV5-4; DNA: TGTGCCAGCAGCCAAAGGGACAGGGAGGTGGGCTACACCTTC; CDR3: CASSQRDREVGYTF
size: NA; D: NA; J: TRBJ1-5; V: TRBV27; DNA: TGTGCCAGCAGCCCTTATAGCAATCAGCCCCAGCATTTT; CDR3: CASSPYSNQPQHF
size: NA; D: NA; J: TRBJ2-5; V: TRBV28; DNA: TGTGCCAGCGGTAGCCTAGGGACGGGAGAGACCCAGTACTTC; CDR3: CASGSLGTGETQYF
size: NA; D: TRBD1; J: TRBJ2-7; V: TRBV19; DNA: TGTGCCAGTAGTTTAGGGGACAGGTACGAGCAGTACTTC; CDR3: CASSLGDRYEQYF
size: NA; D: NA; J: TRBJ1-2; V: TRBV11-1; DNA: TGTGCCAGCAGTCTCGGACTCAACTATGGCTACACCTTC; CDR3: CASSLGLNYGYTF
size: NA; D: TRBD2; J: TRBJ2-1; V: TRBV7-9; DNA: TGTGCCAGCAGCCCTCGGACTAGCGGGAGAGTAAATGAGCAGTTCTTC; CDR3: CASSPRTSGRVNEQFF
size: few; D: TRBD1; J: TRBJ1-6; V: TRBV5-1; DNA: TGCGCCAGCAGCTTGGAAGACTCAGGGGGATCACCCCTCCACTTT; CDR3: CASSLEDSGGSPLHF
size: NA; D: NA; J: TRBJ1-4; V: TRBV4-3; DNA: TGCGCCAGCAGCCAAGAACCGGGGATGAAACTGTTTTTT; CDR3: CASSQEPGMKLFF
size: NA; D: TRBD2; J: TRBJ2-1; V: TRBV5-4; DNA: TGTGCCAGCAGCTTGGCCGGCGGGAGCCCCTACAATGAGCAGTTCTTC; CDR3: CASSLAGGSPYNEQFF
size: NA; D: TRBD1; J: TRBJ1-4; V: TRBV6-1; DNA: TGTGCCAGCAGTGGGAAACAGGGGGCGCTTAATGAAAAACTGTTTTTT; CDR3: CASSGKQGALNEKLFF
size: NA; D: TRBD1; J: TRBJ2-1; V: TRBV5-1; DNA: TGCGCCAGCAGCGCCGGACAGGCTCCGGATGAGCAGTTCTTC; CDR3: CASSAGQAPDEQFF
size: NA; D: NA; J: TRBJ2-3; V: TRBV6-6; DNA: TGTGCCAGCAGTTACCCTGGGAGCACAGATACGCAGTATTTT; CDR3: CASSYPGSTDTQYF
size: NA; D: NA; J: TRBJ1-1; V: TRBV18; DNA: TGTGCCAGCTCACCAATTGCCAGCATGAACACTGAAGCTTTCTTT; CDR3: CASSPIASMNTEAFF
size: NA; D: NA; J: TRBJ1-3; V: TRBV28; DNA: TGTGCCAGCAGTTTATCAAGGGGGGCGGGCACCATATATTTT; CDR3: CASSLSRGAGTIYF
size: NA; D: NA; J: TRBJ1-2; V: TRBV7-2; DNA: TGTGCCAGCAGCTTAGTATATGGCTACACCTTC; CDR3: CASSLVYGYTF
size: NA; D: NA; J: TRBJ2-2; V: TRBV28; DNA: TGTGCCAGCAGTCTAACGGGGCAGCTGTTTTTT; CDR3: CASSLTGQLFF
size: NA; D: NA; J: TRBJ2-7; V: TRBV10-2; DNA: TGCGCCAGCAGTCGCCCTCTAGCTCGGGGCGAGCAGTACTTC; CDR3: CASSRPLARGEQYF
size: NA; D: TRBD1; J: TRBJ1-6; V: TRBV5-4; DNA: TGTGCCAGCAGCTTGGACAGGGGAGATTCACCCCTCCACTTT; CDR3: CASSLDRGDSPLHF
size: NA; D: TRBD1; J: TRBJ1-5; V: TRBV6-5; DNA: TGTGCCAGCAGTCGAGGGACAGGGGACCAGCCCCAGCATTTT; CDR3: CASSRGTGDQPQHF
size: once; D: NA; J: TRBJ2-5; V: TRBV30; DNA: TGTGCCTGGAGCCGTACCCTTAATCAGGGGGAGACCCAGTACTTC; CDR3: CAWSRTLNQGETQYF
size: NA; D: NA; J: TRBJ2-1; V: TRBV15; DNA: TGTGCCACCAGCAAGGGAACTTTGGGGGTGCAGTTCTTC; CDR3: CATSKGTLGVQFF
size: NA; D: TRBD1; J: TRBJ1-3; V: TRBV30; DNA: TGTGCCTGGAGATTCCAGGGGGCGTCAGGAAACACCATATATTTT; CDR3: CAWRFQGASGNTIYF
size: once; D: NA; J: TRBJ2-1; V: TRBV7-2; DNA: TGTGCCAGCAGCTCCCCTGTCTGGGGGTCCTACAATGAGCAGTTCTTC; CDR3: CASSSPVWGSYNEQFF
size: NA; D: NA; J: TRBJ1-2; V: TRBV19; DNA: TGTGCCAGTAGTACGGACAGACTAGATGGCTACACCTTC; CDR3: CASSTDRLDGYTF
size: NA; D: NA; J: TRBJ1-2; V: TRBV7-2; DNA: TGTGCCAGCAGCTTATCGTTCCTTAATAACTATGGCTACACCTTC; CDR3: CASSLSFLNNYGYTF
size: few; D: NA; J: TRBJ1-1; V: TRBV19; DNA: TGTGCCAGTAGTGGAACCGGGACGGTGAACACTGAAGCTTTCTTT; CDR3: CASSGTGTVNTEAFF
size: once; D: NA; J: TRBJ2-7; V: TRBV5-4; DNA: TGTGCCAGCAGCTCCCTTGGTGAGGAGCAGTACTTC; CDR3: CASSSLGEEQYF
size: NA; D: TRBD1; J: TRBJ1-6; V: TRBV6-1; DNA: TGTGCCAGCAGTGAACCTCGGACAGGGCTTTCACCCCTCCACTTT; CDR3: CASSEPRTGLSPLHF
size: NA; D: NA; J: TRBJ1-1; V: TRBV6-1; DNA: TGTGCCAGCGGCGGGCTAAGAAACACTGAAGCTTTCTTT; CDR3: CASGGLRNTEAFF
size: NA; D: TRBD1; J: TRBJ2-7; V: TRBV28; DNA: TGTGCCAGCAGTCCCTCCGGACAGGGCCTCTCCTACGAGCAGTACTTC; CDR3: CASSPSGQGLSYEQYF
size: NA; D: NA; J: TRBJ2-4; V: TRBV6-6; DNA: TGTGCCAGCAGTTACCTCGGGCGGGCAGCCAAAAACATTCAGTACTTC; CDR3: CASSYLGRAAKNIQYF
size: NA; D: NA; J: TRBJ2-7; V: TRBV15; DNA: TGTGCCACCAGCAGAGATCTACGTCAGGGGAGCTACGAGCAGTACTTC; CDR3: CATSRDLRQGSYEQYF
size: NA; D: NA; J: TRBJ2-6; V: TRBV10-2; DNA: TGCGCCAGCAGTGATAGGACCAGCTCTGGGGCCAACGTCCTGACTTTC; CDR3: CASSDRTSSGANVLTF
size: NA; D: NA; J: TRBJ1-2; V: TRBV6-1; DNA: TGTGCCAGCAGTGATAGGGGGTATGGCTACACCTTC; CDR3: CASSDRGYGYTF
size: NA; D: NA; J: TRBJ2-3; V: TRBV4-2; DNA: TGTGCCAGCAGCCAAATTTCTGCGGCCCCAGATACGCAGTATTTT; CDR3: CASSQISAAPDTQYF
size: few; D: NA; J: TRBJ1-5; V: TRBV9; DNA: TGTGCCAGCAGCGTAGGCCCCGATCAGCCCCAGCATTTT; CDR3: CASSVGPDQPQHF
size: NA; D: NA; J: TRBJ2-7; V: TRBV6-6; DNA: TGTGCCAGCCACGACCCGAGGCAACCCTCCTACGAGCAGTACTTC; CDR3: CASHDPRQPSYEQYF
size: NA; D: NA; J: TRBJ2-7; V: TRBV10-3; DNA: TGTGCCATCAGTGAATCTTCACAGGGAAACGAGCAGTACTTC; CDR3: CAISESSQGNEQYF
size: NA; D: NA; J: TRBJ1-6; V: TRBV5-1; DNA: TGCGCCAGCAGCTTGGTTACAGGCTCCCGGGGCTCCTATAATTCACCCCTCCACTTT; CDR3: CASSLVTGSRGSYNSPLHF